The clone carrying this T cell receptor (beta chain) was detected a few times. Time point indicated: baseline pretreatment blood. Treatment denoted: 15 Gy SBRT to primary tumor, nephrectomy 4 weeks later. Radiation-treated patients gave blood at baseline, week 2 and week 4. The data are from a study of radiation and T cells in renal cell carcinoma. Sequencing used immunoSEQ multiplex PCR; TCRdb keeps in-frame clones, though not all of them. The table includes approximately 110,000 clones, approximately 80% detected once. Looked up from germline, CDR1 is SGHRS and CDR2 is YFSETQ. Unmatched junction bases numbered 2, after V lost 4 bases and J lost 0 bases. The CDR3 extends over 14 amino acids.

The chain is built from TRBV5-1 and TRBJ1-1; 8 nucleotides match TRBD1. The sequence came from a woman aged 60-75 years with renal cell carcinoma. The sequenced sample was blood, obtained from a patient whose treatment included radiotherapy and nephrectomy. The CDR3 coding sequence is TGCGCCAGCAGCCCGGACAGGGTGAACACTGAAGCTTTCTTT. As protein: CASSPDRVNTEAFF. The whole variable domain, remainder taken from reference TRBV5-1 and TRBJ1-1, is KAGVTQTPRYLIKTRGQQVTLSCSPISGHRSVSWYQQTPGQGLQFLFEYFSETQRNKGNFPGRFSGRQFSNSRSEMNVSTLELGDSALYLCASSPDRVNTEAFFGQGTRLTVV.